The 23 T cell receptor beta chains below all came from one sample that was sequenced in a study of T cells after yellow fever vaccination. TCRdb reanalysed the 5' RACE reads using MiXCR and keeps one entry per CDR3 protein. The table records some 30,000 distinct CDR3 sequences, 4.4% of them present only once. This material consisted of CD8+ T cells sorted from PBMCs, taken 5 days after the yellow fever booster vaccination. The origin of the receptors is a man between 25 and 39 years old who received the YFV17D yellow fever vaccine.

The sample holds many counts of this clonotype. The gene calls are TRBV7-2 and TRBJ2-3, with no clear D. V was trimmed by 6 bases and J by 5 bases, leaving 9 bases between them. Germline V gene lookup returns CDR1 SGHTA and CDR2 FQGNSA. This CDR3 is 12 amino acids long. The CDR3 here is CASSPFLDTQYF. The CDR3 DNA reads TGTGCCAGCAGTCCGTTCTTAGATACGCAGTATTTT. The full variable domain, rest sourced from reference TRBV7-2 and TRBJ2-3, is GAGVSQSPSNKVTEKGKDVELRCDPISGHTALYWYRQSLGQGLEFLIYFQGNSAPDKSGLPSDRFSAERTGGSVSTLTIQRTQQEDSAVYLCASSPFLDTQYFGPGTRLTVL.

This clonotype was recorded at least ten times. The rearrangement uses TRBV11-1 and TRBJ2-3; possible D gene TRBD2, 5 bases. Deletions cut 5 bases from V and 0 bases from J, with 21 bases between. Per the germline V gene, CDR1 is SGHAT and CDR2 is FQDESV (reference sequence). This CDR3 region has 18 residues. The CDR3 nucleotides read TGTGCCAGCAGCCCACCCTTTTCCGGGGATTATAGCACAGATACGCAGTATTTT. Protein: CASSPPFSGDYSTDTQYF.

This clonotype was seen repeatedly, ten times or more. This chain joins TRBV30 and TRBJ2-2, with a possible D match to TRBD2 (5 bases). Looked up from germline, CDR1 is GTSNPN and CDR2 is SVGIG (reference sequence). The CDR3 has 13 amino acids. Trimming took 6 bases from V and 1 from J, leaving 9 bases between them. In DNA form, the CDR3 reads TGTGCCTGCGGGATCTTGAACACCGGGGAGCTGTTTTTT. Translating gives CACGILNTGELFF.

At least ten counts were recorded for this clonotype. The rearrangement links TRBV7-9 to TRBJ2-3; no clear D. V lost 3 bases and J 6 bases, leaving 7 bases between the germline ends. CDR1 and CDR2 from the germline V gene are SEHNR and FQNEAQ (reference sequence). The CDR3 is made up of 12 amino acids. The CDR3 loop is CASSFQLDTQYF. In nucleotides, the CDR3 is TGTGCCAGCAGCTTTCAATTGGATACGCAGTATTTT. The complete variable domain, with remaining parts taken from reference TRBV7-9 and TRBJ2-3, reads DTGVSQNPRHKITKRGQNVTFRCDPISEHNRLYWYRQTLGQGPEFLTYFQNEAQLEKSRLLSDRFSAERPKGSFSTLEIQRTEQGDSAMYLCASSFQLDTQYFGPGTRLTVL.

This clonotype was seen at least ten times. The genes are TRBV7-9 and TRBJ2-7, with 11 nucleotides matching TRBD1. CDR1 is SEHNR, CDR2 FQNEAQ, per germline (reference sequence). After removal of 3 bases from V and 5 bases from J, the junction contained 3 bases not matched to a gene. The CDR3 is 14 amino acids. CDR3 in DNA: TGTGCCAGCAGCTTGGGACAGGGGGGCCACGAGCAGTACTTC. It is translated as CASSLGQGGHEQYF. The entire variable domain, with the rest obtained from reference TRBV7-9 and TRBJ2-7, is as follows: DTGVSQNPRHKITKRGQNVTFRCDPISEHNRLYWYRQTLGQGPEFLTYFQNEAQLEKSRLLSDRFSAERPKGSFSTLEIQRTEQGDSAMYLCASSLGQGGHEQYFGPGTRLTVT.

There are many counts of this clonotype. The chain is built from TRBV28 and TRBJ2-7, with D possibly being TRBD2 (6 bases). V lost 6 bases, J lost 1 base, and 22 bases lay in between. CDR1 MDHEN and CDR2 SYDVKM come from the germline V gene. This CDR3 spans 17 amino acids. CDR3 residues: CASSLDMGLGGSYEQYF. The CDR3 DNA is TGTGCCAGCAGCTTAGATATGGGGTTGGGGGGTTCCTACGAGCAGTACTTC. Based on the CDR3 plus reference TRBV28 and TRBJ2-7, the full variable domain is DVKVTQSSRYLVKRTGEKVFLECVQDMDHENMFWYRQDPGLGLRLIYFSYDVKMKEKGDIPEGYSVSREKKERFSLILESASTNQTSMYLCASSLDMGLGGSYEQYFGPGTRLTVT.

This clonotype was recorded at least ten times. The chain employs TRBV9 and TRBJ2-5; D possibly matches TRBD1 or TRBD2 (7 bases each). The CDR3 totals 14 residues. Germline values: CDR1 SGDLS, CDR2 YYNGEE. Trimming cost V 3 bases and J 3 bases, with 12 bases left between them. In DNA form, the CDR3 reads TGTGCCAGCAGCGGTCCAGGGGGGGAAGAGACCCAGTACTTC. Translating gives CASSGPGGEETQYF.

This clonotype was seen ten or more times. The CDR3 DNA follows: TGTGCCAGCAGCTCCCCGACTAGCGGGTACCACAATGAGCAGTTCTTC. This encodes CASSSPTSGYHNEQFF. The chain links TRBV7-6 to TRBJ2-1, with 10 bases fitting TRBD2. The CDR3 totals 16 residues. The junction had 8 bases not matched to a gene; V was cut back by 4 bases and J by 5 bases. Per the germline V gene, CDR1 is SGHVS and CDR2 is FNYEAQ.

This clonotype has a handful of counts. The chain employs TRBV20-1 and TRBJ2-5; 7 bases line up with TRBD2. The CDR3 totals 15 residues. J lost 0 bases, V lost 2 bases, and 6 bases had no gene match. Germline V gives CDR1 DFQATT, CDR2 SNEGSKA (reference sequence). The CDR3 is CSARPNLADQETQYF. The CDR3 region has the DNA TGCAGTGCTAGACCTAATCTAGCGGACCAAGAGACCCAGTACTTC.

The sample holds many counts of this clonotype. J is TRBJ2-1 and V is TRBV9, with 7 nucleotides matching TRBD1. The length of the CDR3 is 15 residues. J was trimmed by 7 bases and V by 0 bases; bases with no gene match: 7. Germline lookup yields CDR1 SGDLS and CDR2 YYNGEE. This CDR3 reads CASSVEGTAFNEQFF. CDR3 nucleotides: TGTGCCAGCAGCGTAGAAGGGACAGCCTTTAATGAGCAGTTCTTC.

This clonotype came up many times. The chain is built from TRBV6-4 and TRBJ2-3; no reliable D call. Germline values: CDR1 MRHNA, CDR2 SNTAGT. This CDR3 comprises 16 residues. V was clipped by 2 bases and J by 1 base, with 13 bases between them. CDR3 DNA sequence: TGTGCCAGCAGTGACGGACGGAGCCCAGGCACAGATACGCAGTATTTT. Its protein product is CASSDGRSPGTDTQYF.

This clonotype occurred many times. The chain joins TRBV4-3 to TRBJ2-7; 7 nucleotides line up with TRBD1. Germline V gives CDR1 LGHNA, CDR2 YSLEER. The CDR3 contains 15 residues. V trimming: 3 bases; J trimming: 2 bases; junction bases outside the gene matches: 7. CDR3 residues: CASSQLRDSTYEQYF. In DNA, the CDR3 is TGCGCCAGCAGCCAGCTCCGGGACAGCACCTACGAGCAGTACTTC.

This clonotype showed up many times. The chain is built from TRBV4-3 and TRBJ2-1; unclear D gene. The CDR3 runs to 15 residues. The germline V gene encodes CDR1 LGHNA and CDR2 YSLEER. Trimming pared 4 bases from V and 0 bases from J, leaving 10 bases between. The CDR3 protein is CASSPDLSSYNEQFF. The DNA of the CDR3 is TGCGCCAGCAGCCCCGACCTGAGCTCCTACAATGAGCAGTTCTTC.

The chain employs TRBV7-6 and TRBJ1-1; unclear D gene. The V end lost 2 bases, the J end lost 2 bases, and 6 bases lay between the germline ends. The CDR3 totals 13 residues. The V gene's germline CDR1 is SGHVS and CDR2 FNYEAQ. The CDR3 coding sequence is TGTGCCAGCAGCTTATCCGGAAACACTGAAGCTTTCTTT. The encoded protein is CASSLSGNTEAFF.

This clonotype has ten or more counts. The chain joins TRBV14 to TRBJ2-7, with no clear D. The germline V gene encodes CDR1 SGHDN and CDR2 FVKESK. With 5 bases removed from V and 6 bases from J, the gap between germline ends came to 11 bases. This CDR3 contains 12 residues. The CDR3 spells CASSFKLGEQYF. As DNA, the CDR3 is TGTGCCAGCAGCTTCAAACTCGGCGAGCAGTACTTC.

In this sample, this clonotype turned up many times. The rearrangement joins TRBV6-1 to TRBJ1-1, with D possibly matching TRBD1 (6 bases). V lost 8 bases and J 1 base, leaving 11 bases between the germline ends. Germline V gene lookup returns CDR1 MNHNS and CDR2 SASEGT. The CDR3 is 13 residues long. CDR3 protein: CASGIRGNTEAFF. CDR3 coding DNA: TGTGCCAGCGGCATCAGGGGGAACACTGAAGCTTTCTTT.

V usage is TRBV5-5 and J usage is TRBJ2-3; 8 bases fit TRBD1. Germline CDR1 SGHKS, CDR2 YYEKEE (reference sequence). V lost 3 bases to trimming and J lost 1 base; unmatched junction nucleotides: 1. The CDR3 consists of 14 residues. This CDR3 reads CASSSDRGTDTQYF. CDR3 DNA: TGTGCCAGCAGCTCGGACAGGGGCACAGATACGCAGTATTTT.

The J gene is TRBJ2-7, the V gene TRBV28; perhaps TRBD2 as D (5 bases). Germline assignment: CDR1 MDHEN and CDR2 SYDVKM. The CDR3 has 13 residues. Between the trimmed V and J ends, which lost 7 bases and 2 bases, there was a span of 12 bases. CDR3 coding DNA: TGTGCCAGCAAGATCATCGGGACCTACGAGCAGTACTTC. Its translation is CASKIIGTYEQYF. Together with reference TRBV28 and TRBJ2-7, the CDR3 gives the full variable domain: DVKVTQSSRYLVKRTGEKVFLECVQDMDHENMFWYRQDPGLGLRLIYFSYDVKMKEKGDIPEGYSVSREKKERFSLILESASTNQTSMYLCASKIIGTYEQYFGPGTRLTVT.

This clonotype occurred many times. The genes are TRBV29-1 and TRBJ1-5; 8 bases map to TRBD1. From germline, CDR1 is SQVTM and CDR2 ANQGSEA. J gave up 13 bases and V 0 bases, and 2 bases lay outside the gene matches. CDR3 length: 11 amino acids. CDR3 residues: CSVEEGQVQHF. CDR3 in DNA: TGCAGCGTTGAAGAGGGACAGGTTCAGCATTTT. Variable domain in full (rest from reference TRBV29-1 and TRBJ1-5): SAVISQKPSRDICQRGTSLTIQCQVDSQVTMMFWYRQQPGQSLTLIATANQGSEATYESGFVIDKFPISRPNLTFSTLTVSNMSPEDSSIYLCSVEEGQVQHFGDGTRLSIL.

This clonotype was recorded at least ten times. The chain joins TRBV3-1 to TRBJ2-2; D possibly corresponds to TRBD2 (5 bases). V was clipped by 3 bases and J by 8 bases, with 16 bases between them. The CDR3 runs to 15 residues. CDR1 LGHDT and CDR2 YNNKEL come from the germline V gene (reference sequence). The CDR3 loop reads CASSHAYRGGGELFF. The CDR3 DNA sequence: TGTGCCAGCAGCCATGCCTACAGAGGCGGGGGGGAGCTGTTTTTT.

The J gene is TRBJ2-7, the V gene TRBV12-3 or TRBV12-4; D gene uncertain. Trimming took 3 bases from V and 5 from J, leaving 8 bases between them. The CDR3 is made up of 12 amino acids. This CDR3 is CASSLGLNEQYF. The CDR3 DNA follows: TGTGCCAGCAGTTTGGGTCTCAACGAGCAGTACTTC.

In this sample, this clonotype turned up many times. The rearrangement joins TRBV20-1 to TRBJ2-3; 7 bases fit TRBD2. V dropped 5 bases and J dropped 6; count of bases not matched to a gene: 5. Germline CDR1 and CDR2: DFQATT and SNEGSKA (reference sequence). This CDR3 is 12 amino acids long. CDR3 region: CSASSGGDTQYF. CDR3 in DNA: TGCAGTGCTTCATCCGGGGGGGATACGCAGTATTTT.

The rearrangement links TRBV12-2 to TRBJ2-5. TRBV12-2 is a known pseudogene. The CDR3 runs to 15 residues. The CDR3 loop reads CASRLEATAQETQYF. The CDR3 coding sequence is TGTGCAAGTCGCTTAGAGGCCACAGCCCAAGAGACCCAGTACTTC.